This is a list of T cell receptor beta chains from one sample in a study of T cells in Graves' hyperthyroidism and ophthalmopathy. Each CDR3 protein is one row after TCRdb ran MiXCR on the multiplex PCR reads. The sample lists around 400,000 distinct CDR3 sequences; approximately 15% were seen once. The sample consisted of blood. The receptors come from a young woman with Graves' hyperthyroidism that later progressed to Graves' ophthalmopathy. Both conserved end residues are part of each CDR3.

v_call cdr3_aa
TRBV27 CASSKRGRGITNYGYTF
TRBV27 CASSFTSGRAHEQYF
TRBV6-2/TRBV6-3 CASSYRLAGDHGEQYF
TRBV9 CASSVRLNTEAFF
TRBV20-1 CSAGISGRRNEQYF
TRBV6-6 CASSYQKGTDTQYF
TRBV20-1 CSVPGRVYTYEQYF
TRBV6-2/TRBV6-3 CASSYGREVTSLGVQFF
TRBV7-3 CASSMTSKETQYF
TRBV6-2/TRBV6-3 CASSTTAYEQYF
TRBV24-1 CATSDFGQGPAPGYNEQFF
TRBV19 CASSIGAHAGELFF
TRBV2 CASSRDRENIQYF
TRBV24-1 CAPLRGRDSYEQYF
TRBV5-1 CASSPVDSYEQYF
TRBV11-2 CASSNRGLETQYF